This TCR beta chain was profiled in a study of cytomegalovirus exposure and HLA in healthy donors. Overall study context: Findings of an earlier analysis included 90 million to 120 million unique TCR beta sequences from 200 million or so T cells.

Broader study findings: The likely explanation for a cluster of highly shared sequence variants was sequencing artifact.

A multiplex PCR was run with 60 Vbeta primers and 13 Jbeta primers. The data were produced by immunoSEQ multiplex PCR, yet TCRdb's version contains in-frame clones alone and is incomplete. The sample has about 190,000 clones, more than 75% seen once. This clone was detected once. No antigen is known for it. Sampled while nominally healthy, donors likely had unrecorded immune exposures. The sequence was collected from a woman aged 50 to 65 in good health and CMV-seropositive. Sequenced sample: PBMCs.

Here the CDR3 reads CASSDPGQGGSGELFF. Written as DNA, the CDR3 is TGTGCCAGCAGTGACCCGGGACAGGGGGGGTCCGGGGAGCTGTTTTTT. The V and J genes are TRBV25-1 and TRBJ2-2; 11 positions match TRBD1. Germline CDR1 is MGHDK and CDR2 is SYGVNS. This CDR3 has 16 residues. The V gene end was trimmed by 3 bases and the J gene end by 6 bases; junction bases not matched to a gene: 6.